This TCR beta chain is from a study of human T cells and chemical hapten exposure. Across the study: Small pooled library volume differences chiefly drove per-sample TCR yield variation. Broader study findings: Expanded TCRs formed significantly more large CDR3 similarity clusters than controls.

In the library, unique molecular identifiers were attached to individual cDNA molecules. TCRdb recomputed calls from the RACE reads with MiXCR, one row per CDR3 protein. The sample has roughly 380,000 distinct CDR3 sequences; 4% to 6% are singletons. Turning to this clonotype: Its cognate antigen is unknown.

The time point denotes: pre-sensitization, week 0. Treatment of the sample: therapeutic diphenylcyclopropenone sensitization with weekly scalp DPC. Germline-derived CDR1 and CDR2 are MNHEY and SVGEGT. Trimming left V 6 bases short and J 2 bases short, with 11 bases between. The CDR3 runs 15 residues. The source material was whole blood, sampled in connection with sensitization to the hapten diphenylcyclopropenone (DPC). The chain is built from TRBV6-2 or TRBV6-3 and TRBJ2-6, with D tentatively TRBD1 (5 bases). This clonotype was sampled from a woman aged 45-65 years with alopecia areata. Some clones in this sample may be carry-over from other donors' samples. In DNA form, the CDR3 reads TGTGCCAGCAGGCCCCAGGGTGCTGGGGCCAACGTCCTGACTTTC. Translation: CASRPQGAGANVLTF.